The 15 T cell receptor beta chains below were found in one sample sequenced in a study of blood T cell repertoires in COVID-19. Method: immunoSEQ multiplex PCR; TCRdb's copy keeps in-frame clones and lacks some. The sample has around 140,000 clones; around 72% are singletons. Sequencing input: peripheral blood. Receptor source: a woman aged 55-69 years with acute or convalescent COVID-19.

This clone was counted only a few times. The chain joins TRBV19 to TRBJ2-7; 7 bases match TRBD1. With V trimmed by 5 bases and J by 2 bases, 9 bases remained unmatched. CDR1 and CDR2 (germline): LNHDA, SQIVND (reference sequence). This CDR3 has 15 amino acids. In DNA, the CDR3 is TGTGCCAGTAGTTTCCGCCCGGGACAGACCTACGAGCAGTACTTC. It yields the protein CASSFRPGQTYEQYF. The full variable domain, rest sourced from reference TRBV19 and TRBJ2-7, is DGGITQSPKYLFRKEGQNVTLSCEQNLNHDAMYWYRQDPGQGLRLIYYSQIVNDFQKGDIAEGYSVSREKKESFPLTVTSAQKNPTAFYLCASSFRPGQTYEQYFGPGTRLTVT.

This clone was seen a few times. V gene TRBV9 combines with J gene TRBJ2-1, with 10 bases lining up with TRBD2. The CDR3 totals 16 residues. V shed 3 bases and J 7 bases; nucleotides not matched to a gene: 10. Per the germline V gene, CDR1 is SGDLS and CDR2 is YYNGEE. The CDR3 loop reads CASSERGLAGVNEQFF. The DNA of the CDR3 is TGTGCCAGCAGCGAGCGGGGCCTAGCGGGAGTGAATGAGCAGTTCTTC.

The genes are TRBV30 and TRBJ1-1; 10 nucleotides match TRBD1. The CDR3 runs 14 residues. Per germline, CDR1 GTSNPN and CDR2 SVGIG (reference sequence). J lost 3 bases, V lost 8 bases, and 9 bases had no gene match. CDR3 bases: TGTGCCCGAACCTCCGGGACAGGGGACACTGAAGCTTTCTTT. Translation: CARTSGTGDTEAFF.

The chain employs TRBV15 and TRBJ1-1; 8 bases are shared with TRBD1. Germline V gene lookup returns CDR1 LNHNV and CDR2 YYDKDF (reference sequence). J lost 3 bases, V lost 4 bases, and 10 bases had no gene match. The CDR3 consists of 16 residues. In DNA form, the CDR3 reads TGTGCCACCAGCACAGATTGGACAGGGACGTACACTGAAGCTTTCTTT. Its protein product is CATSTDWTGTYTEAFF.

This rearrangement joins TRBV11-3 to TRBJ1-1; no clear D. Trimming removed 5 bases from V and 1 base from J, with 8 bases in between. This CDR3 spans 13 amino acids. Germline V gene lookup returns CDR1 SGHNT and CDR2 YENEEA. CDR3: CASSPKRNTEAFF. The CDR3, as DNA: TGTGCCAGCAGCCCTAAACGGAACACTGAAGCTTTCTTT.

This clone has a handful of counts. The CDR3 loop reads CATSSRGRVGETQYF. Written as DNA, the CDR3 is TGTGCCACCAGCTCCAGAGGCAGGGTTGGGGAGACCCAGTACTTC. This chain uses TRBV15 with TRBJ2-5, with D possibly TRBD1 on 5 matching bases. The V gene lost 5 bases and the J gene lost 5 bases, with 18 bases spanning the gap. CDR3 size: 15 residues. The V gene's germline CDR1 is LNHNV and CDR2 YYDKDF (reference sequence).

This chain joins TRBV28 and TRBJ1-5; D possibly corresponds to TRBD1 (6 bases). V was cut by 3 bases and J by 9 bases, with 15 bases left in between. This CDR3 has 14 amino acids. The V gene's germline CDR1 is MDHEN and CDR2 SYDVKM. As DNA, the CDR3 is TGTGCCAGCAGTTTGACAGGAGCTCGTCCGCCCCAGCATTTT. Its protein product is CASSLTGARPPQHF.

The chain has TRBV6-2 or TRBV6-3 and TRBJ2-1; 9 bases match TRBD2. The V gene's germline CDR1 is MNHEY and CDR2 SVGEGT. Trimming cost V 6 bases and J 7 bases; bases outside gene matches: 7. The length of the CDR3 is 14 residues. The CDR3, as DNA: TGTGCCAGCAGATACAGCGGGGGGAGGAATGAGCAGTTCTTC. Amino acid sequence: CASRYSGGRNEQFF.

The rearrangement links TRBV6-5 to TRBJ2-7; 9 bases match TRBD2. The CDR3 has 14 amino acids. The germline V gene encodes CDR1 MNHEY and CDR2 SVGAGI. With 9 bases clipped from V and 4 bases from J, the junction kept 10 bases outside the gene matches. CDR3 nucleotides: TGTGCCAGTAGCGTAGCGGGAGCTAAGTACGAGCAGTACTTC. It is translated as CASSVAGAKYEQYF.

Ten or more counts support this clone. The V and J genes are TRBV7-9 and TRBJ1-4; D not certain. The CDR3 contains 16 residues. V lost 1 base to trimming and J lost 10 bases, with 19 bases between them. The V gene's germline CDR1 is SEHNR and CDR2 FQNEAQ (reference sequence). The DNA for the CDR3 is TGTGCCAGCAGCTTAGGTCCGGTGGGCTCCTACTCAAAACTGTTTTTT. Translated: CASSLGPVGSYSKLFF. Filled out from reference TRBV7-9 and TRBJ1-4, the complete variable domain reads DTGVSQNPRHKITKRGQNVTFRCDPISEHNRLYWYRQTLGQGPEFLTYFQNEAQLEKSRLLSDRFSAERPKGSFSTLEIQRTEQGDSAMYLCASSLGPVGSYSKLFFGSGTQLSVL.

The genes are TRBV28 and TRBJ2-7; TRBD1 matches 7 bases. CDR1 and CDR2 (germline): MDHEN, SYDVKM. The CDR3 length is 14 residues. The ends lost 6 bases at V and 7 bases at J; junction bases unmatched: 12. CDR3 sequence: CASRRDSSWGEQYF. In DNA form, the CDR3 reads TGTGCCAGCAGGAGGGACAGCTCTTGGGGGGAGCAGTACTTC.

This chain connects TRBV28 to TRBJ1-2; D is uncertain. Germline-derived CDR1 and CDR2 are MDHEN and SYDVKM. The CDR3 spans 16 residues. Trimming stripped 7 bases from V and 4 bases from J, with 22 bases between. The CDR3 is CASNPLGRDLFYGYTF. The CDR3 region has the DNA TGTGCCAGCAACCCCCTAGGGAGGGATCTATTCTATGGCTACACCTTC.

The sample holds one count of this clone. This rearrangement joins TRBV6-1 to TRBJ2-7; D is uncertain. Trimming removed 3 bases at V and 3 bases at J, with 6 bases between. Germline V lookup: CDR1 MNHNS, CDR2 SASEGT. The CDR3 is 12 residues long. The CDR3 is CASSDGDYEQYF. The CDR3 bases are TGTGCCAGCAGTGACGGAGACTACGAGCAGTACTTC.

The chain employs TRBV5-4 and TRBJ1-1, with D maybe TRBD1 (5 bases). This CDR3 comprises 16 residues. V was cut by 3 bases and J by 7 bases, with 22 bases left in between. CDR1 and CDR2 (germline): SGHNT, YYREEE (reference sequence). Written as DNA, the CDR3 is TGTGCCAGCAGCTGGGGGAGGAATAAGAAAGGCGATGAAGCTTTCTTT. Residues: CASSWGRNKKGDEAFF. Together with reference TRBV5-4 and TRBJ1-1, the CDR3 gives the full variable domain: ETGVTQSPTHLIKTRGQQVTLRCSSQSGHNTVSWYQQALGQGPQFIFQYYREEENGRGNFPPRFSGLQFPNYSSELNVNALELDDSALYLCASSWGRNKKGDEAFFGQGTRLTVV.

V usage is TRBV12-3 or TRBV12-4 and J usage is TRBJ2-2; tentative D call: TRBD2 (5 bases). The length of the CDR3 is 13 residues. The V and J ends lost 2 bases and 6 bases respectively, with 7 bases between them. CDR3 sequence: CASSLSGAGELFF. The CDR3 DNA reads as TGTGCCAGCAGTTTATCCGGGGCCGGGGAGCTGTTTTTT.